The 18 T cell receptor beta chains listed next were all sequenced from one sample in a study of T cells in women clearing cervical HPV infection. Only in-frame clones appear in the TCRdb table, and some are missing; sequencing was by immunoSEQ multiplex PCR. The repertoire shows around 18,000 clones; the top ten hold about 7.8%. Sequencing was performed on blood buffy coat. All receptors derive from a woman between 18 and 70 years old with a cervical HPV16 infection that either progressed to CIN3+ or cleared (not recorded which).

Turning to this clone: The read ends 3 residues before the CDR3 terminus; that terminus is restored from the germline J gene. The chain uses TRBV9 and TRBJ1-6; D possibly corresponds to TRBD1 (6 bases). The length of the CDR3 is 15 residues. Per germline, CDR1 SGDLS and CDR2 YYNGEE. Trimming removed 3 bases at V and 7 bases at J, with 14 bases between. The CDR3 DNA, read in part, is TGTGCCAGCAGCGAGAGGACAGCGAGGAATTCACCC. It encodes CASSERTARNSP. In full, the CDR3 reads CASSERTARNSPLHF.

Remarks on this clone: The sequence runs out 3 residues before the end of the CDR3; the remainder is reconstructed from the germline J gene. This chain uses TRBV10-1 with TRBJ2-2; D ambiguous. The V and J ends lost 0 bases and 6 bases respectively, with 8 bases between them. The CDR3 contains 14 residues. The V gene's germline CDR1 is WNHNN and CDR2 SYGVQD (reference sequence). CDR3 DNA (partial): TGCGCCAGCAGTGAGTCGAAGGTCCCCGGGGAG. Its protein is CASSESKVPGE. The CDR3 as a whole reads CASSESKVPGELFF.

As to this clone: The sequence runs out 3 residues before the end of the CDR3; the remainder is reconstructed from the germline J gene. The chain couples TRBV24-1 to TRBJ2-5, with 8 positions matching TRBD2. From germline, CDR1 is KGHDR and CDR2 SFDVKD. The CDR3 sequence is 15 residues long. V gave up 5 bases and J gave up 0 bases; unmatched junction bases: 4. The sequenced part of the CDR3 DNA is TGTGCCACCAGTGCCGGGGGGGAGTACCAAGAGACC. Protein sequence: CATSAGGEYQET. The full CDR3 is CATSAGGEYQETQYF.

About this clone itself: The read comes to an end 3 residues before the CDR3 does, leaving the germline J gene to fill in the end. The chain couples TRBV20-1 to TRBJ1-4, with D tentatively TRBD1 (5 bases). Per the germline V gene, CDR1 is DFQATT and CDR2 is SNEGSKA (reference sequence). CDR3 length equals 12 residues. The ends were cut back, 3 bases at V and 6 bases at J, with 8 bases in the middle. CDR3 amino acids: CSASWGDEKLFF. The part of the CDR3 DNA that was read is TGCAGTGCTAGTTGGGGGGATGAAAAA.

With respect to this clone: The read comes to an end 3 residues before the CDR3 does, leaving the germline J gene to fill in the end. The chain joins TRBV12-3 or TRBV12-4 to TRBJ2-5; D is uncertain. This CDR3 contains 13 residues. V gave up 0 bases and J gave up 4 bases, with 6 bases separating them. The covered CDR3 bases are TGTGCCAGCAGTTTAGCTACGGTAGAGACC. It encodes CASSLATVET. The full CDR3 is CASSLATVETQYF.

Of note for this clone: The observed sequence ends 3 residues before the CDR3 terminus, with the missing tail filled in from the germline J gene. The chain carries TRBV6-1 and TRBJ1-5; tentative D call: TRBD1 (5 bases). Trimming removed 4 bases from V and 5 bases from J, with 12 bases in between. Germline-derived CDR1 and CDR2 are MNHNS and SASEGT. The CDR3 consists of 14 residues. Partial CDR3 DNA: TGTGCCAGCAGTGTCGAGGGGCTGGATCAGCCC. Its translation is CASSVEGLDQP. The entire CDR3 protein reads CASSVEGLDQPQHF.

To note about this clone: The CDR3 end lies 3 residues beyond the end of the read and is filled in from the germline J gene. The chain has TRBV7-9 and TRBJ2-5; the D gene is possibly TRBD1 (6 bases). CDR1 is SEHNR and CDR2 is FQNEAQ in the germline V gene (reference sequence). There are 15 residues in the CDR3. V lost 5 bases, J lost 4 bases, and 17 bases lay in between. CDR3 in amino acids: CASSQGPGRVETQYF. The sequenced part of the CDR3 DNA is TGTGCCAGCAGCCAGGGGCCCGGCAGGGTAGAGACC.

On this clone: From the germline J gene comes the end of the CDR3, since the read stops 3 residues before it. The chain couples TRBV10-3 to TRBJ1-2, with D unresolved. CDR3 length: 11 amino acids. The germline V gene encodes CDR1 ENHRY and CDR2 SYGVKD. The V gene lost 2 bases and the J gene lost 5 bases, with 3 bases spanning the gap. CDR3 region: CAISEAYGYTF. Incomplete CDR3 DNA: TGTGCCATCAGTGAGGCGTATGGC.

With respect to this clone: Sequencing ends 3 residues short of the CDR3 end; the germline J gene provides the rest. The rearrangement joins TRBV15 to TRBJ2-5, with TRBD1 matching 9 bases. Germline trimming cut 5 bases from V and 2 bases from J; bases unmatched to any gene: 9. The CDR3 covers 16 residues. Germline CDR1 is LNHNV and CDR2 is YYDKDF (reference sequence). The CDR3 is CATSSRTGGWQETQYF. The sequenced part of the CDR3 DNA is TGTGCCACCAGCTCACGAACAGGGGGCTGGCAAGAGACC.

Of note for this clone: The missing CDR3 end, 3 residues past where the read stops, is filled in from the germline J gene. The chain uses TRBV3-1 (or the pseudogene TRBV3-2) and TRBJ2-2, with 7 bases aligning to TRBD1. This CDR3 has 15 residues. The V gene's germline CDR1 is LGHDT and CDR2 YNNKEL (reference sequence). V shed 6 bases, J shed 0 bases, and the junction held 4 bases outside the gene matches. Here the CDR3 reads CASRPGTANTGELFF. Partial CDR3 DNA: TGTGCCAGCAGACCGGGGACAGCGAACACCGGGGAG.

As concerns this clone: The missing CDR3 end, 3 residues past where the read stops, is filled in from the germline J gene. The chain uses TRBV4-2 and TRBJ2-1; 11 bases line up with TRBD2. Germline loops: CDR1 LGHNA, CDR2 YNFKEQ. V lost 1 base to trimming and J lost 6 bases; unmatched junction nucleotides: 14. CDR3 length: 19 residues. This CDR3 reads CASSQVSYIAGGLSNEQFF. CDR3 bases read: TGTGCCAGCAGCCAAGTTTCCTATATAGCGGGGGGGCTCTCCAATGAG.

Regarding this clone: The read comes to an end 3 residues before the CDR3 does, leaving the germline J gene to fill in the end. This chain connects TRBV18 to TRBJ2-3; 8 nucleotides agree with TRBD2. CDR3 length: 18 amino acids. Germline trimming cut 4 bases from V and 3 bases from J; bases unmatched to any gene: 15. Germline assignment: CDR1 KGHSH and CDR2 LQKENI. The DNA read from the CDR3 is TGTGCCAGCTCACTTGAGAAATGCGGGGGGCCCGGGACAGATACG. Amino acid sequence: CASSLEKCGGPGTDT. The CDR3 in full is CASSLEKCGGPGTDTQYF.

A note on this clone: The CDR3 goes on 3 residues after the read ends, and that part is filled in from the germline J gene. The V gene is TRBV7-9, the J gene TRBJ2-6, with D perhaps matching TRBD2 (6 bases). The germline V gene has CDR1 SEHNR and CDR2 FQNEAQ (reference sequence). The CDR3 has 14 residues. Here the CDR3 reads CASQRDSYNSLLTF. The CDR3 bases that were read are TGTGCCAGCCAGAGGGACTCCTATAATTCACTC.

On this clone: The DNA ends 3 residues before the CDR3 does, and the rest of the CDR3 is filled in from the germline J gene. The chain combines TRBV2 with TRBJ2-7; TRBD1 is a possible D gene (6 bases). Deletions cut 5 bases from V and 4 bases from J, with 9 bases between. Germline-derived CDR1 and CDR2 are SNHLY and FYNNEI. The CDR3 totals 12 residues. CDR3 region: CASSRDIYEQYF. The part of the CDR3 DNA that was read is TGTGCCAGCAGTCGGGACATTTACGAG.

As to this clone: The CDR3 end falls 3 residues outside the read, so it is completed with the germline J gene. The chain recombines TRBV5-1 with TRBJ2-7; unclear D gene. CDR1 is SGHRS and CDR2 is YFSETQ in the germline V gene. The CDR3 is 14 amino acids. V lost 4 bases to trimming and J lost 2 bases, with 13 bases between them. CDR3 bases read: TGCGCCAGCAGCACCTCAGGTGATACCTACGAG. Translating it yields CASSTSGDTYE. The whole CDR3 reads CASSTSGDTYEQYF.

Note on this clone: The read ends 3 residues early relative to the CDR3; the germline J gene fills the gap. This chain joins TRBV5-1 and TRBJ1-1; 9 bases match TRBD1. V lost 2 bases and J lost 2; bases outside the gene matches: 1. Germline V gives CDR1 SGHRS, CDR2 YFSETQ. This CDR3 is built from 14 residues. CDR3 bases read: TGCGCCAGCAGCTTACAGGGGGCAAACACTGAA. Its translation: CASSLQGANTE. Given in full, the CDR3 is CASSLQGANTEAFF. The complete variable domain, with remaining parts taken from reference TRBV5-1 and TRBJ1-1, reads KAGVTQTPRYLIKTRGQQVTLSCSPISGHRSVSWYQQTPGQGLQFLFEYFSETQRNKGNFPGRFSGRQFSNSRSEMNVSTLELGDSALYLCASSLQGANTEAFFGQGTRLTVV.

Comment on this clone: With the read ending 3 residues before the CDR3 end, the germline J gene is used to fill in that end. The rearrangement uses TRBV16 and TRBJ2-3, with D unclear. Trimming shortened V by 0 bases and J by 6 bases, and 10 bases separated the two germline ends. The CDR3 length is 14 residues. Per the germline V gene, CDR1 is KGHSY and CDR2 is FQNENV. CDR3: CASSQSNGLDTQYF. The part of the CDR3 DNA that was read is TGTGCCAGCAGCCAATCGAACGGTCTCGATACG.

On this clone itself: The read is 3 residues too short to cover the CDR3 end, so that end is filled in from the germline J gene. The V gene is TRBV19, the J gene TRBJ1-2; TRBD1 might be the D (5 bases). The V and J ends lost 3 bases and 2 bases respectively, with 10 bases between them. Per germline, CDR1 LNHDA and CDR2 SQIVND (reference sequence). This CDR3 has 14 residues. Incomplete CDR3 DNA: TGTGCCAGTAGTATTCCAGGGATCAACTATGGC. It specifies CASSIPGINYG. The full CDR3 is CASSIPGINYGYTF.